This T cell receptor (beta chain) was identified during a study of OX40 agonist ivuxolimab in advanced cancers. The protocol was immunoSEQ multiplex PCR, while the TCRdb copy is restricted to in-frame clones and leaves out a portion. The table has some 65,000 clones, 75% to 90% seen once; the top ten hold less than 3%. Study-wide findings and caveats: More expanded clones were found, on average, in CD8+ than in CD4+ T cells.

Worth noting for this clone: Antigen unknown.

The V end lost 1 base, the J end lost 7 bases, and 6 bases lay between the germline ends. Germline CDR1 is SGHRS and CDR2 is YFSETQ. The CDR3 consists of 12 residues. The sequence came from an adult with an advanced solid tumor such as melanoma, head and neck, liver or kidney cancer. The V and J genes are TRBV5-1 and TRBJ2-1; D ambiguous. Sequenced here: CD4+ or CD8+ T cells sorted from blood, sampled in a trial of the OX40 agonist ivuxolimab. The CDR3 sequence: CASSLSGNEQFF. CDR3 nucleotides: TGCGCCAGCAGCTTGTCGGGTAATGAGCAGTTCTTC.